This record covers a single T cell receptor (beta chain). The sample comes from a study of blood T cell repertoires in COVID-19. TCRdb's copy holds only in-frame clones and misses some; the assay was immunoSEQ multiplex PCR. This sample has under 40,000 clones, with roughly 85% found just once. The CDR3 runs to 15 residues. Trimming removed 2 bases from V and 2 bases from J, with 12 bases in between. CDR1 SGHTA and CDR2 FQGNSA come from the germline V gene. Sequencing was carried out using peripheral blood. This sequence originates from a human donor with acute or convalescent COVID-19. The donor label of this sample is uncertain. This rearrangement joins TRBV7-2 to TRBJ1-1; maybe TRBD1 (6 bases). The CDR3 region is CASSLSGTPNTEAFF. As DNA, the CDR3 is TGTGCCAGCAGCTTATCAGGGACACCTAACACTGAAGCTTTCTTT.